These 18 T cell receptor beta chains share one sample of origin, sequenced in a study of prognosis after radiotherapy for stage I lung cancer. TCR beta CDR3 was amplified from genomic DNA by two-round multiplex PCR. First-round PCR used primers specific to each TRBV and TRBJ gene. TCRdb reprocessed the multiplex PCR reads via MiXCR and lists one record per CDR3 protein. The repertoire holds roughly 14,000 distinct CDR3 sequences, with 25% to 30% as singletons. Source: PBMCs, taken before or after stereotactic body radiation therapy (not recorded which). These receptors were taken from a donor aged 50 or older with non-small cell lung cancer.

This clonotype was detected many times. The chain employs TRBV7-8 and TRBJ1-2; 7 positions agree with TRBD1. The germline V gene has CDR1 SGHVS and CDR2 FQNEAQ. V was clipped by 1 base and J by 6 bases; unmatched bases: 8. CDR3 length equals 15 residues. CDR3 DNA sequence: TGTGCCAGCAGCTTAGATGCGACAGGGAGGGATGGCTACACCTTC. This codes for CASSLDATGRDGYTF.

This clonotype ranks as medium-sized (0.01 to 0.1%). CDR3 DNA: TGCAGTGCTAATTCTGTGAACACTGAAGCTTTCTTT. Its protein product is CSANSVNTEAFF. J is TRBJ1-1 and V is TRBV20-1; D gene unclear. Germline-derived CDR1 and CDR2 are DFQATT and SNEGSKA (reference sequence). There are 12 residues in the CDR3. V lost 4 bases and J 0 bases, leaving 6 bases between the germline ends.

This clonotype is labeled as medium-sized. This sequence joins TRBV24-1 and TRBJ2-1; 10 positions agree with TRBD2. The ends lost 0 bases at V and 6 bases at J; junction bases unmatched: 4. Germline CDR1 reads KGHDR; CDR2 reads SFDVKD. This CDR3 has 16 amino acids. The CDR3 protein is CATSDLSSGSGNEQFF. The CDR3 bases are TGTGCCACCAGTGATTTGTCTAGCGGGAGCGGCAATGAGCAGTTCTTC.

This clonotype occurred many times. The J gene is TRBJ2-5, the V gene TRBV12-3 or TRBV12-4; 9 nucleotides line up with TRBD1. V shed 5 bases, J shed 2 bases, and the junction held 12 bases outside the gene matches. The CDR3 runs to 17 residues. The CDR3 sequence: CASSVWSGQGDQETQYF. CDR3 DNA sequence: TGTGCCAGCAGTGTTTGGTCGGGACAGGGAGATCAAGAGACCCAGTACTTC.

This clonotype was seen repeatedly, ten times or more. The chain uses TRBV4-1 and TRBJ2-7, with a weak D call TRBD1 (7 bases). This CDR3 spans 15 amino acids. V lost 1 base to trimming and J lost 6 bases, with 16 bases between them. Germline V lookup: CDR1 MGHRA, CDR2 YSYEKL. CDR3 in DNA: TGCGCCAGCAGCCAAGTGACAGGGCCGGGGGCCGAGCAGTACTTC. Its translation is CASSQVTGPGAEQYF.

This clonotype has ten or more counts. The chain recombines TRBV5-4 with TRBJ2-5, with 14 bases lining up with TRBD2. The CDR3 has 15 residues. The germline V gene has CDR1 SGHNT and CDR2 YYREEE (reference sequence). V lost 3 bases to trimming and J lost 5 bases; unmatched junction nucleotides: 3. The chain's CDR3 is CASSWGLAGAETQYF. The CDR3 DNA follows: TGTGCCAGCAGCTGGGGACTAGCGGGAGCGGAGACCCAGTACTTC.

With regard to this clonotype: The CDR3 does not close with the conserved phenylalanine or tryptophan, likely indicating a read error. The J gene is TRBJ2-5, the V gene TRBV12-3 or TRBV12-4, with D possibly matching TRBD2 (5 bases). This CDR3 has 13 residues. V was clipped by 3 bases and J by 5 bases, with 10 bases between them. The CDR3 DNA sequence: TGTGCCAGCAGTTTGCGGGTGCGGGAGACCCAGTACTTA. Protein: CASSLRVRETQYL.

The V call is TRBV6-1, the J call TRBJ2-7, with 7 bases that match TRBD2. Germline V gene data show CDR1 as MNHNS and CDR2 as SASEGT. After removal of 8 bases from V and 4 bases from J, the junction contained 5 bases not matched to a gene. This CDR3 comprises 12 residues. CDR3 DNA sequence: TGTGCCAGCCGTGGGGGGGAATACGAGCAGTACTTC. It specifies CASRGGEYEQYF.

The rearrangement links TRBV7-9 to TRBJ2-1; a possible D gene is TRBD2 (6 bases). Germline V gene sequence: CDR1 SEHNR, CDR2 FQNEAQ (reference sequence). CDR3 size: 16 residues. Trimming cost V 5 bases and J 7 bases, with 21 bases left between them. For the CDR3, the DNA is TGTGCCAGCAGCCCGACTGGCGGGACTGGTTTTAATGAGCAGTTCTTC. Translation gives CASSPTGGTGFNEQFF.

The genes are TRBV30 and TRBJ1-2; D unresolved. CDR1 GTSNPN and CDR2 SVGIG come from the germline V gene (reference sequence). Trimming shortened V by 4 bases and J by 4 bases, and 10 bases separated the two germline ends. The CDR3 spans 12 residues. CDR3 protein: CAWIETLYGYTF. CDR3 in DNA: TGTGCCTGGATTGAGACCCTCTATGGCTACACCTTC. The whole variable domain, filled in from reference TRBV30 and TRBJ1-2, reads SQTIHQWPATLVQPVGSPLSLECTVEGTSNPNLYWYRQAAGRGLQLLFYSVGIGQISSEVPQNLSASRPQDRQFILSSKKLLLSDSGFYLCAWIETLYGYTFGSGTRLTVV.

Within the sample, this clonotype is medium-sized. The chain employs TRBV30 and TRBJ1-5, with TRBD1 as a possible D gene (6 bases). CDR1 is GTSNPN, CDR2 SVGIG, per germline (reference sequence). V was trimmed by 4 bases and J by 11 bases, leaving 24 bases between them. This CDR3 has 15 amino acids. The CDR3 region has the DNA TGTGCCTGGAACCTAGGGGGGCGCGGGGTTGGGGCCCAGCATTTT. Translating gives CAWNLGGRGVGAQHF. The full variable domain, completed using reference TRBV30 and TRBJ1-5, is SQTIHQWPATLVQPVGSPLSLECTVEGTSNPNLYWYRQAAGRGLQLLFYSVGIGQISSEVPQNLSASRPQDRQFILSSKKLLLSDSGFYLCAWNLGGRGVGAQHFGDGTRLSIL.

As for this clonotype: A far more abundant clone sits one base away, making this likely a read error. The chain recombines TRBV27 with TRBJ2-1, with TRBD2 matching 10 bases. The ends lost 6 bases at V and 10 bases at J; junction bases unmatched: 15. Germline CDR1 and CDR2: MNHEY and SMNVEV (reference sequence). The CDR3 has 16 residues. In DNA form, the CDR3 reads TGTGCCAGCAGCCGACCCCAGCTAGCGGGAGCTTACGAGCAGTTCTTC. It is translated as CASSRPQLAGAYEQFF.

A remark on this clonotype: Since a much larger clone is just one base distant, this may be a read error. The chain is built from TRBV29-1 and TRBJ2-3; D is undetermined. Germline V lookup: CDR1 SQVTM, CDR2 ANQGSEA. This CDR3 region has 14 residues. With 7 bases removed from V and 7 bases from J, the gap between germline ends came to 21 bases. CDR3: CSADSPGLTHTQYF. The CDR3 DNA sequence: TGCAGCGCTGACTCCCCTGGGCTAACCCATACGCAGTATTTT.

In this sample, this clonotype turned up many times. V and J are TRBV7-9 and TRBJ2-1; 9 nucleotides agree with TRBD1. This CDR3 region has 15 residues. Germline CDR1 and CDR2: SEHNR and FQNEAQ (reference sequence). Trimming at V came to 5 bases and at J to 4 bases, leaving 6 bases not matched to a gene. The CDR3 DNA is TGTGCCAGCAGCCATAGACAGGGGGGGTACAATGAGCAGTTCTTC. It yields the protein CASSHRQGGYNEQFF.

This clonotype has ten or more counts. For the CDR3, the DNA is TGCGCCAGCAGCCAAGATGAAAGCGGGGTCCTCCCCATGGATACGCAGTATTTT. This encodes CASSQDESGVLPMDTQYF. The chain joins TRBV4-1 to TRBJ2-3; 7 bases fit TRBD2. V dropped 0 bases and J dropped 6; count of bases not matched to a gene: 15. This CDR3 has 18 residues. CDR1 is MGHRA, CDR2 YSYEKL, per germline.

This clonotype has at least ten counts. Here the CDR3 DNA reads TGCAGTGCTAGAGATGGAGGGAATCAGCCCCAGCATTTT. It codes for CSARDGGNQPQHF. The chain recombines TRBV20-1 with TRBJ1-5; D is unresolved. V lost 0 bases and J 4 bases, leaving 7 bases between the germline ends. The CDR3 is 13 amino acids. The germline CDR1 and CDR2 sequences are DFQATT and SNEGSKA (reference sequence).

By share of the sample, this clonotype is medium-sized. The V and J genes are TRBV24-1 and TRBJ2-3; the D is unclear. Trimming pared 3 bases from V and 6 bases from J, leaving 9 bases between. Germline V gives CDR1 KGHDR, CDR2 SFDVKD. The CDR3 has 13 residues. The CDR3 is CATSDNSADTQYF. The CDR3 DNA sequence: TGTGCCACCAGTGATAACAGTGCGGATACGCAGTATTTT.

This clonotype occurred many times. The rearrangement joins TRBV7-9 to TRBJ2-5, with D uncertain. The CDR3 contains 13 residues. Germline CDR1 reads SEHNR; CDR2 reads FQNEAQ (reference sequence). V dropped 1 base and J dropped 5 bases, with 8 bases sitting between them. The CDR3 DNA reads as TGTGCCAGCAGCTTAGTTGGGGTCGAGACCCAGTACTTC. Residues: CASSLVGVETQYF.